The rows below give T cell receptor beta chains drawn from one sample of a study of shared clonotypes between healthy human individuals. Profiled with immunoSEQ multiplex PCR; TCRdb holds only in-frame clones, not every one. Of roughly 680,000 clones listed, over 55% are singletons. The sample was memory CD4+ T cells sorted from blood. The source of these receptors is a woman aged 25 to 39 in good health. CDR3s include the opening cysteine and the closing phenylalanine or tryptophan. D genes are given only for firm matches. Part of the rows lack a size; the others show once, few, many or a class for expanded clones.

CDR3aa: CASSVQGQGAGNTIYF
CDR3nt: TGTGCCAGCAGCGTACAGGGACAGGGGGCTGGAAACACCATATATTTT
abundance: .
d_gene: TRBD1
j_gene: TRBJ1-3
v_gene: TRBV9

CDR3aa: CASRGQGGSYNEQFF
CDR3nt: TGTGCCAGCAGGGGACAGGGGGGCTCCTACAATGAGCAGTTCTTC
abundance: .
d_gene: TRBD1
j_gene: TRBJ2-1
v_gene: TRBV2

CDR3aa: CASSLTSGRSDTQYF
CDR3nt: TGTGCCAGCAGCCTGACTAGCGGGAGATCAGATACGCAGTATTTT
abundance: .
d_gene: TRBD2
j_gene: TRBJ2-3
v_gene: TRBV7-9

CDR3aa: CASRAVGADQETQYF
CDR3nt: TGTGCCAGCAGGGCTGTAGGAGCGGATCAAGAGACCCAGTACTTC
abundance: .
d_gene: .
j_gene: TRBJ2-5
v_gene: TRBV28

CDR3aa: CASSPEALGLFF
CDR3nt: TGTGCCAGCTCACCCGAAGCGTTGGGGCTGTTTTTT
abundance: .
d_gene: .
j_gene: TRBJ2-2
v_gene: TRBV18

CDR3aa: CASSQVAQGSKNIQYF
CDR3nt: TGTGCCAGCAGCCAAGTAGCCCAGGGTTCCAAAAACATTCAGTACTTC
abundance: .
d_gene: .
j_gene: TRBJ2-4
v_gene: TRBV4-2

CDR3aa: CASSYGGEQETQYF
CDR3nt: TGTGCCAGCAGCTACGGGGGGGAGCAAGAGACCCAGTACTTC
abundance: .
d_gene: TRBD2
j_gene: TRBJ2-5
v_gene: TRBV9

CDR3aa: CASSATGGAYNEQFF
CDR3nt: TGTGCCAGCAGTGCTACAGGGGGCGCATACAATGAGCAGTTCTTC
abundance: once
d_gene: TRBD1
j_gene: TRBJ2-1
v_gene: TRBV6-5

CDR3aa: CSARSGDIQYF
CDR3nt: TGCAGTGCTAGGTCCGGGGACATTCAGTACTTC
abundance: once
d_gene: .
j_gene: TRBJ2-4
v_gene: TRBV20-1

CDR3aa: CASSLGVAGPGGETQYF
CDR3nt: TGTGCCAGCAGCTTGGGCGTTGCGGGACCCGGGGGAGAGACCCAGTACTTC
abundance: once
d_gene: .
j_gene: TRBJ2-5
v_gene: TRBV5-4

CDR3aa: CASRPRPGKSDGYTF
CDR3nt: TGTGCCAGTAGGCCCCGGCCAGGGAAATCCGATGGCTACACCTTC
abundance: .
d_gene: .
j_gene: TRBJ1-2
v_gene: TRBV19

CDR3aa: CASYERTGELFF
CDR3nt: TGCGCCAGCTATGAGAGGACCGGGGAGCTGTTTTTT
abundance: .
d_gene: .
j_gene: TRBJ2-2
v_gene: TRBV5-1

CDR3aa: CASSLEWLAGRSSYEQYF
CDR3nt: TGCGCCAGCAGCTTGGAATGGCTAGCGGGCCGAAGCTCCTACGAGCAGTACTTC
abundance: .
d_gene: TRBD2
j_gene: TRBJ2-7
v_gene: TRBV5-1

CDR3aa: CASSLGSEGGNEQFF
CDR3nt: TGCGCCAGCAGCTTAGGCAGCGAGGGGGGCAATGAGCAGTTCTTC
abundance: .
d_gene: .
j_gene: TRBJ2-1
v_gene: TRBV5-1

CDR3aa: CASSEAGENTEAFF
CDR3nt: TGTGCCAGCAGTGAGGCAGGTGAGAACACTGAAGCTTTCTTT
abundance: .
d_gene: .
j_gene: TRBJ1-1
v_gene: TRBV6-4

CDR3aa: CASSYSLGNTEAFF
CDR3nt: TGTGCCAGCAGTTACTCGTTGGGGAACACTGAAGCTTTCTTT
abundance: .
d_gene: .
j_gene: TRBJ1-1
v_gene: TRBV6-5

CDR3aa: CASSLMGHYNQPQHF
CDR3nt: TGTGCCAGCAGTTTAATGGGACATTACAATCAGCCCCAGCATTTT
abundance: .
d_gene: .
j_gene: TRBJ1-5
v_gene: TRBV27

CDR3aa: CASSPPGSQETQYF
CDR3nt: TGTGCCAGCAGCCCGCCCGGGTCCCAAGAGACCCAGTACTTC
abundance: few
d_gene: .
j_gene: TRBJ2-5
v_gene: TRBV5-4

CDR3aa: CASSKVGHRTYEQYF
CDR3nt: TGTGCCAGCAGCAAAGTGGGGCACAGGACCTACGAGCAGTACTTC
abundance: many
d_gene: .
j_gene: TRBJ2-7
v_gene: TRBV21-1

CDR3aa: CASSEAPQGTTRDTQYF
CDR3nt: TGTGCCAGCAGCGAGGCCCCTCAAGGGACTACCCGGGATACGCAGTATTTT
abundance: .
d_gene: TRBD2
j_gene: TRBJ2-3
v_gene: TRBV9

CDR3aa: CASRASGSVGTQYF
CDR3nt: TGTGCCAGCAGAGCCAGCGGGAGTGTCGGGACCCAGTACTTC
abundance: .
d_gene: TRBD2
j_gene: TRBJ2-5
v_gene: TRBV27

CDR3aa: CASSRLPADSYEQYF
CDR3nt: TGTGCCAGTAGTAGGCTGCCAGCGGACTCCTACGAGCAGTACTTC
abundance: .
d_gene: .
j_gene: TRBJ2-7
v_gene: TRBV19

CDR3aa: CASSPSGGSTDTQYF
CDR3nt: TGTGCCAGCAGCCCTTCCGGGGGAAGCACAGATACGCAGTATTTT
abundance: .
d_gene: .
j_gene: TRBJ2-3
v_gene: TRBV7-3

CDR3aa: CASSQAEASYEQYF
CDR3nt: TGCGCCAGCAGCCAAGCCGAGGCGTCCTACGAGCAGTACTTC
abundance: few
d_gene: .
j_gene: TRBJ2-7
v_gene: TRBV4-1

CDR3aa: CASSEQREKDEQFF
CDR3nt: TGCGCCAGCAGTGAGCAGCGGGAGAAGGATGAGCAGTTCTTC
abundance: few
d_gene: TRBD2
j_gene: TRBJ2-1
v_gene: TRBV10-1

CDR3aa: CASRKETVQPQHF
CDR3nt: TGTGCCAGCAGGAAAGAGACAGTTCAGCCCCAGCATTTT
abundance: .
d_gene: .
j_gene: TRBJ1-5
v_gene: TRBV6-5

CDR3aa: CASSLSGQGMFTEAFF
CDR3nt: TGCGCCAGCAGCTTGTCCGGACAGGGGATGTTCACTGAAGCTTTCTTT
abundance: .
d_gene: TRBD1
j_gene: TRBJ1-1
v_gene: TRBV5-1

CDR3aa: CASSSRVGDTGELFF
CDR3nt: TGCGCCAGCAGCTCCAGGGTCGGGGACACCGGGGAGCTGTTTTTT
abundance: .
d_gene: .
j_gene: TRBJ2-2
v_gene: TRBV5-1

CDR3aa: CASSILSAPNEQFF
CDR3nt: TGTGCCAGTAGTATTTTGTCTGCCCCCAATGAGCAGTTCTTC
abundance: .
d_gene: .
j_gene: TRBJ2-1
v_gene: TRBV19